What follows describes a single TCR beta chain. Clones were read by immunoSEQ multiplex PCR, and TCRdb kept only the in-frame ones, dropping some. The table has around 330,000 clones, about nine tenths seen once. The sample belongs to a study of blood T cell repertoires in COVID-19. Germline-derived CDR1 and CDR2 are MNHEY and SVGAGI. Trimming took 5 bases from V and 3 from J; bases not matched to a gene: 10. The CDR3 sequence is 15 residues long. Participant ages covered roughly 18 to 89 years across 24 US areas. The specimen sequenced was PBMCs or T cells enriched from blood (not recorded which). The sequence was collected from a woman under 30 who had recovered from COVID-19. J is TRBJ2-7 and V is TRBV6-5; 7 nucleotides agree with TRBD1. The CDR3 is CASSSSGGKGYEQYF. For the CDR3, the DNA is TGTGCCAGCAGTAGCTCAGGGGGTAAGGGCTACGAGCAGTACTTC.